A selection of T cell receptor beta chains follows, all from one sample in a study of tumor-infiltrating lymphocytes in oesophageal squamous cell carcinoma. A single record per CDR3 protein comes from TCRdb applying MiXCR to the PCR reads. The data hold about 13,000 distinct CDR3 sequences, with about half observed a single time. The sample comprised blood. Receptors were obtained from a female donor with esophageal squamous cell carcinoma. CDR3s include the opening cysteine and the closing phenylalanine or tryptophan. A D gene is named only where the DNA matches it firmly. Clone sizes are given selectively: once, few, many, or a class where the clone is expanded.

j_call: TRBJ2-5; v_call: TRBV7-3; d_call: TRBD2; clone_size: -; cdr3_nt: TGTGCCAGCAGCTTATCCTGGACTAGCGGGGGCAATGAGCAGTACTTC; cdr3_aa: CASSLSWTSGGNEQYF
j_call: TRBJ2-7; v_call: TRBV7-6; d_call: -; clone_size: -; cdr3_nt: TGTGCCAGCAGCTTAAGGGACAAAGTTAACGAGCAGTACTTC; cdr3_aa: CASSLRDKVNEQYF
j_call: TRBJ1-1; v_call: TRBV7-6; d_call: TRBD1; clone_size: once; cdr3_nt: TGTGCCAGCAGCTTAGGTGGACAGGGCCGATACACTGAAGCTTTCTTT; cdr3_aa: CASSLGGQGRYTEAFF
j_call: TRBJ2-6; v_call: TRBV24-1; d_call: -; clone_size: medium-sized; cdr3_nt: TGTGCCACCGCAAGGGGGGCCAGCTCTGGGGCCAACGTCCTGACTTTC; cdr3_aa: CATARGASSGANVLTF
j_call: TRBJ2-5; v_call: TRBV7-2; d_call: TRBD2; clone_size: -; cdr3_nt: TGTGCCAGCAGCTTAGTTGCTAGCGGGAGGGGCCAAGAGACCCAGTACTTC; cdr3_aa: CASSLVASGRGQETQYF
j_call: TRBJ2-7; v_call: TRBV7-2; d_call: TRBD2; clone_size: -; cdr3_nt: TGTGCCAGCAGCTTAGTGACTAGCGGGAGATTCGCTGAGCAGTACTTC; cdr3_aa: CASSLVTSGRFAEQYF
j_call: TRBJ2-3; v_call: TRBV29-1; d_call: -; clone_size: -; cdr3_nt: TGCAGCGTTGGGAGCACAGATACGCAGTATTTT; cdr3_aa: CSVGSTDTQYF
j_call: TRBJ2-3; v_call: TRBV3-1; d_call: TRBD2; clone_size: -; cdr3_nt: TGTGCCAGCAGCCAGCCCGGACTAGCGGGGGGGATCACAGATACGCAGTATTTT; cdr3_aa: CASSQPGLAGGITDTQYF
j_call: TRBJ1-1; v_call: TRBV11-2; d_call: -; clone_size: -; cdr3_nt: TGTGCCAGCAGCTTATTTTCAGGGTACACGAACACTGAAGCTTTCTTT; cdr3_aa: CASSLFSGYTNTEAFF
j_call: TRBJ2-3; v_call: TRBV7-2; d_call: -; clone_size: -; cdr3_nt: TGTGCCAGCAGCTTAAGCGCAGATACGCAGTATTTT; cdr3_aa: CASSLSADTQYF
j_call: TRBJ2-1; v_call: TRBV7-9; d_call: -; clone_size: -; cdr3_nt: TGTGCCAGCAGCGCAACAGGGCAGGATGAGCAGTTCTTC; cdr3_aa: CASSATGQDEQFF
j_call: TRBJ2-5; v_call: TRBV6-5; d_call: -; clone_size: -; cdr3_nt: TGTGCCAGCACCCCGGGTCCTACGCAAGAGACCCAGTACTTC; cdr3_aa: CASTPGPTQETQYF
j_call: TRBJ1-2; v_call: TRBV4-1; d_call: -; clone_size: many; cdr3_nt: TGCGCCAGCAGCCAAGACAGGGACGCTAACTATGGCTACACCTTC; cdr3_aa: CASSQDRDANYGYTF
j_call: TRBJ2-5; v_call: TRBV5-3; d_call: TRBD2; clone_size: -; cdr3_nt: TGTGCCAGCAGCCGAACCGGGACTAGCGGGGCGACGGGGGAGACCCAGTACTTC; cdr3_aa: CASSRTGTSGATGETQYF
j_call: TRBJ2-7; v_call: TRBV12-3/TRBV12-4; d_call: -; clone_size: few; cdr3_nt: TGTGCCAGCAGTTTCGGCTCAGGGCAGTCCTACGAGCAGTACTTC; cdr3_aa: CASSFGSGQSYEQYF
j_call: TRBJ2-3; v_call: TRBV7-3; d_call: -; clone_size: -; cdr3_nt: TGTGCCAGCAGCCCGCAGGGTGATACGCAGTATTTT; cdr3_aa: CASSPQGDTQYF
j_call: TRBJ2-1; v_call: TRBV11-2; d_call: TRBD1; clone_size: -; cdr3_nt: TGTGCCAGCAGCTCCGGGACAGCCAAAAATGAGCAGTTCTTC; cdr3_aa: CASSSGTAKNEQFF
j_call: TRBJ2-6; v_call: TRBV12-3/TRBV12-4; d_call: -; clone_size: medium-sized; cdr3_nt: TGTGCCAGCAGTTTGGGCAGGGGAGTCGCTGGGGCCAACGTCCTGACTTTC; cdr3_aa: CASSLGRGVAGANVLTF
j_call: TRBJ1-2; v_call: TRBV7-6; d_call: -; clone_size: -; cdr3_nt: TGTGCCAGCAGCTTAGACCAAAATGGCTACACCTTC; cdr3_aa: CASSLDQNGYTF
j_call: TRBJ2-4; v_call: TRBV12-3/TRBV12-4; d_call: -; clone_size: -; cdr3_nt: TGTGCCAGCAGTTTATCGTCAGCGGGCCAAAACATTCAGTACTTC; cdr3_aa: CASSLSSAGQNIQYF
j_call: TRBJ2-7; v_call: TRBV9; d_call: TRBD1; clone_size: -; cdr3_nt: TGTGCCAGCAGCGAATCGACAGGGAAGGGATACAATGAGCAGTACTTC; cdr3_aa: CASSESTGKGYNEQYF
j_call: TRBJ1-6; v_call: TRBV7-2; d_call: -; clone_size: -; cdr3_nt: TGTGCCAGCAGCCCACAGGGCGCGCTACCCCTCCACTTT; cdr3_aa: CASSPQGALPLHF
j_call: TRBJ2-1; v_call: TRBV5-1; d_call: -; clone_size: -; cdr3_nt: TGCGCCAGCAGCTTGAGCAGAGAACCCTACAATGAGCAGTTCTTC; cdr3_aa: CASSLSREPYNEQFF
j_call: TRBJ2-7; v_call: TRBV28; d_call: TRBD2; clone_size: many; cdr3_nt: TGTGCCAGCAAAACGGGACTAGGATTATACAATGAGCAGTACTTC; cdr3_aa: CASKTGLGLYNEQYF
j_call: TRBJ2-7; v_call: TRBV11-2; d_call: -; clone_size: -; cdr3_nt: TGTGCCAGCAGCTTTGATCGAGCCCACCACCAAGGGCAGTACTTC; cdr3_aa: CASSFDRAHHQGQYF
j_call: TRBJ2-3; v_call: TRBV6-1; d_call: -; clone_size: -; cdr3_nt: TGTGCCAGCAGTGATCGTTTGCTAGCGACAGATACGCAGTATTTT; cdr3_aa: CASSDRLLATDTQYF
j_call: TRBJ2-3; v_call: TRBV11-2; d_call: -; clone_size: -; cdr3_nt: TGTGCCAGCACCCAAAGTCCCCTAGCGAGAGCAGATACGCAGTATTTT; cdr3_aa: CASTQSPLARADTQYF
j_call: TRBJ2-1; v_call: TRBV7-9; d_call: -; clone_size: few; cdr3_nt: TGTGCCAGCAGCTTAGGTGGCGGCTACAATGAGCAGTTCTTC; cdr3_aa: CASSLGGGYNEQFF
j_call: TRBJ2-1; v_call: TRBV7-2; d_call: -; clone_size: -; cdr3_nt: TGTGCCAGCAGCTTAGGCTATTCCAATGAGCAGTTCTTC; cdr3_aa: CASSLGYSNEQFF
j_call: TRBJ2-1; v_call: TRBV7-9; d_call: TRBD2; clone_size: -; cdr3_nt: TGTGCCAGCAGCCTGGGGGCTAGCGGGAGAGTCCGTGCTAAACAAAATGAGCAGTTCTTC; cdr3_aa: CASSLGASGRVRAKQNEQFF
j_call: TRBJ2-7; v_call: TRBV7-2; d_call: TRBD2; clone_size: -; cdr3_nt: TGTGCCAGCAGCTTAGGGCTAGCGGGAGGGTTGGACGAGCAGTACTTC; cdr3_aa: CASSLGLAGGLDEQYF
j_call: TRBJ1-2; v_call: TRBV6-2/TRBV6-3; d_call: -; clone_size: -; cdr3_nt: TGTGCCAGCAGGAGACCGGGCCTCGTCGCGGGAGATGGCTACACCTTC; cdr3_aa: CASRRPGLVAGDGYTF
j_call: TRBJ2-5; v_call: TRBV6-6; d_call: -; clone_size: -; cdr3_nt: TGTGCCAGCAGTTACAACGAGGATTTAGAGACCCAGTACTTC; cdr3_aa: CASSYNEDLETQYF
j_call: TRBJ2-5; v_call: TRBV11-1; d_call: TRBD1; clone_size: -; cdr3_nt: TGTGCCAGCAGCCCGTCCGAGGGGGCGAACAATGAGCAGTACTTC; cdr3_aa: CASSPSEGANNEQYF
j_call: TRBJ2-5; v_call: TRBV7-9; d_call: TRBD1; clone_size: -; cdr3_nt: TGTGCCAGCAGCTTAGCGCCCGGGACAGGGATCCAAGAGACCCAGTACTTC; cdr3_aa: CASSLAPGTGIQETQYF
j_call: TRBJ2-1; v_call: TRBV7-2; d_call: TRBD2; clone_size: large; cdr3_nt: TGTGCCAGCAGATCTAGCGGGAGTCTTTACAATGAGCAGTTCTTC; cdr3_aa: CASRSSGSLYNEQFF
j_call: TRBJ2-2; v_call: TRBV12-3/TRBV12-4; d_call: -; clone_size: medium-sized; cdr3_nt: TGTGCCAGCAGTCGGCGACAGGGAGGCACCGGGGAGCTGTTTTTT; cdr3_aa: CASSRRQGGTGELFF
j_call: TRBJ2-1; v_call: TRBV7-2; d_call: TRBD1; clone_size: few; cdr3_nt: TGTGCCAGCAGCACCCCCACAGGGGCCTCCTACAATGAGCAGTTCTTC; cdr3_aa: CASSTPTGASYNEQFF
j_call: TRBJ2-5; v_call: TRBV11-1; d_call: -; clone_size: -; cdr3_nt: TGTGCCAGCAGCTTAGGGTACGGGGCTCCGTACCAAGAGACCCAGTACTTC; cdr3_aa: CASSLGYGAPYQETQYF
j_call: TRBJ2-5; v_call: TRBV11-2; d_call: -; clone_size: once; cdr3_nt: TGTGCCAGCAGCTTAGAGTGGGGGACCCAGTACTTC; cdr3_aa: CASSLEWGTQYF
j_call: TRBJ1-1; v_call: TRBV5-4; d_call: -; clone_size: many; cdr3_nt: TGTGCCAGCAGCTTGGGATCGGTTACAAGTACTGAAGCTTTCTTT; cdr3_aa: CASSLGSVTSTEAFF
j_call: TRBJ1-1; v_call: TRBV7-8; d_call: -; clone_size: -; cdr3_nt: TGTGCCAGCAGCTTGATGCAGGGCGTTGGGCCTGAAGCTTTCTTT; cdr3_aa: CASSLMQGVGPEAFF
j_call: TRBJ1-1; v_call: TRBV7-4; d_call: -; clone_size: -; cdr3_nt: TGTGCCAGCAGCGTGAAAGTCGACACTGAAGCTTTCTTT; cdr3_aa: CASSVKVDTEAFF
j_call: TRBJ2-3; v_call: TRBV5-3; d_call: TRBD1; clone_size: -; cdr3_nt: TGTGCCAGCAGAACGCCCGGGACAGGGGAAACAGATACGCAGTATTTT; cdr3_aa: CASRTPGTGETDTQYF
j_call: TRBJ2-7; v_call: TRBV6-1; d_call: -; clone_size: medium-sized; cdr3_nt: TGTGCCAGCAGTGCCCCCGTGTGGGGGCCGGGCGGCGAGCAGTACTTC; cdr3_aa: CASSAPVWGPGGEQYF
j_call: TRBJ2-7; v_call: TRBV5-6; d_call: -; clone_size: -; cdr3_nt: TGTGCCAGCAGCTTGGATTACGAGCAGTACTTC; cdr3_aa: CASSLDYEQYF